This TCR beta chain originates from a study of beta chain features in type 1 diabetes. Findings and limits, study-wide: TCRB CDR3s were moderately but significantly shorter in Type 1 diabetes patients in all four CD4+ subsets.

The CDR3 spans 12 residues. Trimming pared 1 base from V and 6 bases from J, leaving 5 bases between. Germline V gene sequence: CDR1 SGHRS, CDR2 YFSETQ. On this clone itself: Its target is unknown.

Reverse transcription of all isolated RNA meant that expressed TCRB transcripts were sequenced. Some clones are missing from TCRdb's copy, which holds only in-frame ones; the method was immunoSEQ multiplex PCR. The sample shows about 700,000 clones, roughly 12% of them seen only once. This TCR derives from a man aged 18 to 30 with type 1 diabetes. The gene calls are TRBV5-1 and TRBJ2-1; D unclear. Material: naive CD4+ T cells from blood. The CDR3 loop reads CASSLRSNEQFF. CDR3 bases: TGCGCCAGCAGCTTGCGCAGCAATGAGCAGTTCTTC.